These T cell receptor beta chains were read from a single sample in a study of T cell changes during pregnancy in multiple sclerosis. Repertoires were generated with immunoSEQ multiplex PCR, while TCRdb's copy carries only in-frame clones and drops some. The sample lists over 50,000 clones; approximately 90% were seen once. The material sequenced was peripheral blood, taken in the first trimester of pregnancy. These receptors originate from a female donor in good health, enrolled as a control in a pregnancy study. Both conserved end residues are trimmed from each CDR3.

cdr3_length | j_call | v_call | cdr3_aa
12 | TRBJ1-1 | TRBV25-1 | ASSVDRGNTEAF
12 | TRBJ2-7 | TRBV29-1 | SAQFRGSSYEQY
15 | TRBJ2-1 | TRBV18 | ASSRGVGQGASNEQF
15 | TRBJ1-2 | TRBV27 | ASSLTPPQGYLYGYT
12 | TRBJ2-3 | TRBV30 | AWNQRGRTDTQY
15 | TRBJ2-3 | TRBV15 | ATSRPGLAGSTDTQY
15 | TRBJ2-1 | TRBV15 | ATSRVPTSGPSNEQF
10 | TRBJ2-7 | TRBV7-3 | ASTPGSYEQY
9 | TRBJ2-7 | TRBV20-1 | SPRTGDEQY
14 | TRBJ2-5 | TRBV7-2 | ASSPDSGGVGETQY
11 | TRBJ2-7 | TRBV14 | ASSQDLGVEQY
12 | TRBJ2-1 | TRBV30 | AWSHGGKINEQF
11 | TRBJ1-5 | TRBV11-3 | ASSLGESQPQH
17 | TRBJ1-1 | TRBV6-1 | ASSATLTGTDHCVEEAF
13 | TRBJ1-1 | TRBV18 | ASSRPAGGMTEAF
16 | TRBJ2-3 | TRBV4-3 | ASSQDPGGDHNTDTQY
13 | TRBJ2-1 | TRBV7-2 | ASSPLGGGNNEQF
9 | TRBJ1-1 | TRBV19 | ASSQSWEAF
11 | TRBJ1-1 | TRBV29-1 | SAKTGGNTEAF
12 | TRBJ1-3 | TRBV30 | AWSSGVSGNTIY
12 | TRBJ2-3 | TRBV5-8 | ASSLRQGWNTQY
10 | TRBJ1-5 | TRBV2 | ASRTENQPQH
13 | TRBJ1-2 | TRBV4-3 | ASSQVVGRRYGYT
13 | TRBJ1-2 | TRBV5-4 | ASSWENRGRNGYT
10 | TRBJ1-1 | TRBV27 | ASSSRDSEAF
12 | TRBJ2-5 | TRBV9 | ASSVVSQQETQY
13 | TRBJ1-2 | TRBV5-4 | ASSFGQGRTYGYT
13 | TRBJ2-1 | TRBV5-4 | ASSTGPGPYNEQF
11 | TRBJ2-7 | TRBV6-5 | AAGGDRVSEQY
15 | TRBJ1-5 | TRBV15 | ATSRDPGQGPNQPQH
13 | TRBJ2-1 | TRBV7-2 | ASSLEGSGSNEQF
13 | TRBJ1-5 | TRBV29-1 | SVSGFEGSNQPQH
13 | TRBJ1-6 | TRBV4-3 | ASSQEGQGGSPLH
11 | TRBJ2-7 | TRBV5-6 | ASSIGGFYEQY
13 | TRBJ1-1 | TRBV5-1 | ASSLGQATNTEAF
12 | TRBJ1-1 | TRBV27 | ASSPRLGTAEAF
13 | TRBJ1-4 | TRBV2 | ALRKRGAANEKLF
12 | TRBJ1-5 | TRBV30 | AWQQGPPNQPQH
10 | TRBJ2-5 | TRBV4-3 | AISPVGDSQY
13 | TRBJ1-1 | TRBV7-9 | ASSLARGYGTEAF
16 | TRBJ2-7 | TRBV5-6 | ASSGGPAGALISYEQY
10 | TRBJ2-5 | TRBV7-3 | ASSELGQTQY
12 | TRBJ2-2 | TRBV7-3 | ASSPSRGTGELF
13 | TRBJ1-2 | TRBV7-2 | ASSLPGDGGYGYT
11 | TRBJ1-2 | TRBV7-9 | ASSPTGEYGYT
13 | TRBJ1-2 | TRBV4-3 | ASSQDRAGDYGYT
15 | TRBJ1-2 | TRBV25-1 | ASSPTGTGTYNYGYT
13 | TRBJ1-3 | TRBV7-2 | ASSLTGDSGNTIY
14 | TRBJ2-6 | TRBV18 | ASSPQAPTGANVLT
13 | TRBJ2-1 | TRBV2 | ASSPGRVSYNEQF
14 | TRBJ2-5 | TRBV6-6 | ASSYFSGGAREAQY
13 | TRBJ2-7 | TRBV6-5 | ASSYSVTGAYEQY
11 | TRBJ1-5 | TRBV27 | ASSQGRGQPQH
11 | TRBJ1-1 | TRBV6-4 | ASSEVEGTEAF
13 | TRBJ1-2 | TRBV9 | ASSVGASINYGYT
13 | TRBJ2-7 | TRBV19 | ASRLAGGQTYEQY
15 | TRBJ1-6 | TRBV25-1 | ASSDSFRGAWGSPLH